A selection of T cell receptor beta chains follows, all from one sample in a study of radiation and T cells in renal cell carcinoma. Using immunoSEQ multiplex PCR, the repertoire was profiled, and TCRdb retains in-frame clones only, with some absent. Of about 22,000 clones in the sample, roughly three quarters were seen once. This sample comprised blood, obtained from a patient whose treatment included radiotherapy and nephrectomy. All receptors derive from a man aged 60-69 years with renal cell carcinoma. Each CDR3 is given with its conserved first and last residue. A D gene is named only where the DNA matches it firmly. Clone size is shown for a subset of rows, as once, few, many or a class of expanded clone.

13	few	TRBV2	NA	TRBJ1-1	TGTGCCAGCACCGAACTTATGAACACTGAAGCTTTCTTT	CASTELMNTEAFF
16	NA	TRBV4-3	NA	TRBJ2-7	TGCGCCAGCAGCCAAGGATTCGACCAGATTAGCTACGAGCAGTACTTC	CASSQGFDQISYEQYF
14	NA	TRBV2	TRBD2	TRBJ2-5	TGTGCCACTGCCGGGAGGTGGGAGGGAGGGACCCAGTACTTC	CATAGRWEGGTQYF
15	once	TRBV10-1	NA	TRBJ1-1	TGCGCCAGCAGTGAGTCGATAGGGGGGAACACTGAAGCTTTCTTT	CASSESIGGNTEAFF
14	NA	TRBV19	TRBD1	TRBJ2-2	TGTGCCAGTAGTAAGGGACAGGGGTCCGGGGAGCTGTTTTTT	CASSKGQGSGELFF
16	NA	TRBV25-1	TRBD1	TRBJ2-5	TGTGCCAGCAGCTCAATACAGGGGGCGCTGGGAGAGACCCAGTACTTC	CASSSIQGALGETQYF
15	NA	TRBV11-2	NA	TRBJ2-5	TGTGCCAGCAGCCCGTCGGCCCGCTTGGAAGAGACCCAGTACTTC	CASSPSARLEETQYF
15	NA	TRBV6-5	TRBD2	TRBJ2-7	TGTGCCAGCACCACTTTGGGGGAGGGACTCTACGAGCAGTACTTC	CASTTLGEGLYEQYF
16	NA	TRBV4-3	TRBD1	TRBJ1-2	TGCGCCAGCAGCCAAGAGGGACAGGCGGCGCTCGGTGGCTACACCTTC	CASSQEGQAALGGYTF
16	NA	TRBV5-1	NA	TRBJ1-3	TGCGCCAGCAGCCTTCTTTCGGTCAGAGAGAGAAACACCATATATTTT	CASSLLSVRERNTIYF
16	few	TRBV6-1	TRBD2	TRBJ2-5	TGTGCCAGCAGTGCTCGTCTAGCGGGAATTAGAGAGACCCAGTACTTC	CASSARLAGIRETQYF
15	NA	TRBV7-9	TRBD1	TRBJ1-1	TGTGCCTCTTATCGGGACAGGGGACCTAACACTGAAGCTTTCTTT	CASYRDRGPNTEAFF
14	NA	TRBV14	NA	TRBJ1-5	TGTGCCAGCAGAATCCCCTATAGCAATCAGCCCCAGCATTTT	CASRIPYSNQPQHF
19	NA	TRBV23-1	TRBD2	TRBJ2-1	TGCGCCAGCAGTCAATCGGGTAAGGGGGGACTAGCGGGAGGCAATGAGCAGTTCTTC	CASSQSGKGGLAGGNEQFF
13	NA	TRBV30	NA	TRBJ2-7	TGTGCCTGGAGTGTTCTCCAGGCATACGAGCAGTACTTC	CAWSVLQAYEQYF
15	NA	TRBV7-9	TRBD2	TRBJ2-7	TGTGCCAGCAGCTTAGAACTAGCGAGCGATTACGAGCAGTACTTC	CASSLELASDYEQYF
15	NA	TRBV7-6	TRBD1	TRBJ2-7	TGTGCCAGCAGCAGGCATCGGACAGGGGGATACGAGCAGTACTTC	CASSRHRTGGYEQYF
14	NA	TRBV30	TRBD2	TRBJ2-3	TGTGCCTGGACCCATGGACTAGAAGCAGATACGCAGTATTTT	CAWTHGLEADTQYF
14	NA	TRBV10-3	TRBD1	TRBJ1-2	TGTGCCATCAGTGAGCCCGGACAGGAAGATGGCTACACCTTC	CAISEPGQEDGYTF
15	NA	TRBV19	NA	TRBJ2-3	TGTGCCAGTAGTCCGGGTCTTTATAGCAATCAGCCCCAGTATTTT	CASSPGLYSNQPQYF
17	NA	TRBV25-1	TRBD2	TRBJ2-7	TGTGCCAGCAGTGTTTCCCCCGGGACTAGCGGGCCCTACGAGCAGTACTTC	CASSVSPGTSGPYEQYF
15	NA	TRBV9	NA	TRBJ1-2	TGTGCCAGCAGCCCTGAACAGGGATTGAACTATGGCTACACCTTC	CASSPEQGLNYGYTF
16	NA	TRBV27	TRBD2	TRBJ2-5	TGTGCCAGCAGCCCCGGGACTAGCGGGAGAGGTGAGACCCAGTACTTC	CASSPGTSGRGETQYF
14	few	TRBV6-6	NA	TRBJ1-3	TGTGCCAGCAGTTCTACAGGGTCTGGAAACACCATATATTTT	CASSSTGSGNTIYF
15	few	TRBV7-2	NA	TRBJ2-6	TGTGCCAGCAACCCTGGGATCTCTGGGGCCAACGTCCTGACTTTC	CASNPGISGANVLTF
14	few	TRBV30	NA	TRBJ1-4	TGTGCCTGGAGTTGGGGGGGACTTAATGAAAAACTGTTTTTT	CAWSWGGLNEKLFF
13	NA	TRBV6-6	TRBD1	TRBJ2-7	TGTGCCAGCAGAACGGGACAGGTCTACGAGCAGTACTTC	CASRTGQVYEQYF
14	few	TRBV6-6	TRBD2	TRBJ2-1	TGTGCCAGCAGTTACGGCGGGAGGGGGAATGAGCAGTTCTTC	CASSYGGRGNEQFF
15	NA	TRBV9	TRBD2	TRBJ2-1	TGTGCCAGCAGCGTACTCAGCGGGACGTACAATGAGCAGTTCTTC	CASSVLSGTYNEQFF
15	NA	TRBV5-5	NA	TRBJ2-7	TGTGCCAGCAGCTTGCTTCCAGGGAACACCTACGAGCAGTACTTC	CASSLLPGNTYEQYF
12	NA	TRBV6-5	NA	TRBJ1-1	TGTGCCAGCCGGATATTCGGAAAGGAAGCTTTCTTT	CASRIFGKEAFF
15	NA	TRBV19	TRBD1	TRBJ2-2	TGTGCCAGTCTTCGCGGGACAGGGTACACCGGGGAGCTGTTTTTT	CASLRGTGYTGELFF
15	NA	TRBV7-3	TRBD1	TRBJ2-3	TGTGCCAGCAGCTTACTGGCAGGGGGACGAGATACGCAGTATTTT	CASSLLAGGRDTQYF
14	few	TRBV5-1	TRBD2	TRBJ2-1	TGCGCCAGCAGCCCGGGGACTAGCGGATACCTGGGGTTCTTC	CASSPGTSGYLGFF
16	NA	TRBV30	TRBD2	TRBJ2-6	TGTGCCTGGCATAGCGGGAGGGCCGGTGGGGCCAACGTCCTGACTTTC	CAWHSGRAGGANVLTF
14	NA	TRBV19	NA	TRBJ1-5	TGTGCCAGTAGTCCACTCTCCGTGAATCAGCCCCAGCATTTT	CASSPLSVNQPQHF
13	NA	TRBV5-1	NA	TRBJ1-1	TGCGCCAGCACTTCCCAGACGAACACTGAAGCTTTCTTT	CASTSQTNTEAFF
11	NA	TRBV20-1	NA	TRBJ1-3	TGCAGTGCTAGAGCCGCCCACACCATATATTTT	CSARAAHTIYF
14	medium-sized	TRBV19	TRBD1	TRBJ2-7	TGTGCCAGTAGTGTCGGGACAGACTCCTACGAGCAGTACTTC	CASSVGTDSYEQYF
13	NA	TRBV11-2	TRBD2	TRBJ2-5	TGTGCCAGCAGCTTTGGACTAGTGGAGACCCAGTACTTC	CASSFGLVETQYF
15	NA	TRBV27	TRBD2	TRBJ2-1	TGTGCCAGCAGCCGACTAGCGGGAGGGGTAGTTCTGCAGTTCTTC	CASSRLAGGVVLQFF
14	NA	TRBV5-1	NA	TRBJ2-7	TGCGCCAGCAGCTTGGACGGGACGCCATACGAGCAGTACTTC	CASSLDGTPYEQYF
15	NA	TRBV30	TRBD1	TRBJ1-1	TGTGCCTGGAGTGGGGACAGGGGGCTTAACGATGAAGCTTTCTTT	CAWSGDRGLNDEAFF
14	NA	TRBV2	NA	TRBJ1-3	TGTGCCAGCAGTGAACCCAGGGCTGGAAACACCATATATTTT	CASSEPRAGNTIYF
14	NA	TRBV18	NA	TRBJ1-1	TGTGCCAGCTCACTAGGACGGGAATGGTCTGAAGCTTTCTTT	CASSLGREWSEAFF
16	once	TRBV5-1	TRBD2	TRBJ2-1	TGCGCCAGCAGCTTGTTGGTAGCGGGAAACAACAATGAGCAGTTCTTC	CASSLLVAGNNNEQFF
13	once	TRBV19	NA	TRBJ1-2	TGTGCCAGTAGTATAGAAGGCAACTATGGCTACACCTTC	CASSIEGNYGYTF
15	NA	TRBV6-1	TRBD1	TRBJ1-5	TGTGCCAGCAGTGGTGCAGGGGGTAGCAATCAGCCCCAGCATTTT	CASSGAGGSNQPQHF
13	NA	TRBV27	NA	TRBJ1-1	TGTGCCAGCAGTGCGACCCCTGCGACTGAAGCTTTCTTT	CASSATPATEAFF
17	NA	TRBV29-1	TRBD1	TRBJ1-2	TGCAGCGTTGAAGATCAAATCGCGGGCAGGGGGCGCTTTCGCTACACCTTC	CSVEDQIAGRGRFRYTF
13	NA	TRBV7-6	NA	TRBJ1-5	TGTGCCAGCAGCTTCACCTCACAGGGGCCCCAGCATTTT	CASSFTSQGPQHF
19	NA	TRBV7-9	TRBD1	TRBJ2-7	TGTGCCAGCAGCCCGACACTAGGGGGCTTTGAGACACCCGCCTACGAGCAGTACTTC	CASSPTLGGFETPAYEQYF